This T cell receptor beta chain was captured in a study of blood T cell repertoires in COVID-19 (dated by TCRdb to about 2020). Looking at the study overall: Samples from collaborators originated in the United States, Italy and Spain and spanned both the acute and convalescent phases of COVID-19. The sample metadata nearly always contained a de-identified subject ID, COVID-19 status, age in years and sex. Where available, HLA class I and class II types were taken from metadata supplied by the sample provider and were not determined by assay-based typing. The repertoires were released in a freely available public database intended as a resource for research on the immune response to SARS-CoV-2. The material from the prospective study consisted of cDNA or gDNA derived from T cells, B-cell-depleted T cells, or PBMCs. Deeply sampled blood TCRbeta repertoires from subjects exposed to, actively infected with, or recovered from COVID-19 were included in the dataset. Samples came from the ongoing ImmuneRACE study (first 160 participants) plus 1,254 subjects from 6 global collaborators.

TCRbeta CDR3 regions were amplified from genomic DNA using the immunoSEQ Assay, a bias-controlled multiplex PCR. Under the source paper's analysis protocol: Within the assay, amplification of reference gene primers was used to estimate how many nucleated cells each sample contained. To quantify the absolute abundance of each unique TCRbeta CDR3 rearrangement, sequence reads were collapsed and filtered. For each sample, productive Simpson clonality was calculated by taking the square root of Simpson's diversity index across productive rearrangements. The source is immuneACCESS, and TCRdb retained only in-frame sequences with V and J called. Part of the clones is not carried over; for the studies checked, unresolved V genes explain less than half of this, and the remainder is unexplained. That table is the source of V, J and clone size, and D and trimming were worked out from the DNA. The sample table holds some 390,000 clones, of which about 87% were seen once. 2.5% to 3.5% of the sample is held by the ten biggest clonotypes.

Note on this clone: There is no known antigen for this receptor. There are no base qualities to consult, and no much larger clone falls within one base.

Beyond this particular receptor, the publication reports: How much clinical and demographic metadata was included differed by source and by participant, and the metadata was provided uncurated.

The collaborating institutions used their own protocols to collect whole blood in K2EDTA tubes. For TCRbeta analysis, collaborators shipped samples as frozen whole blood, isolated PBMCs, or DNA extracted from either of those sample types. CDR1 LGHDT and CDR2 YNNKEL were looked up in the germline V gene (reference sequence). The junction carries 10 bases between V and J, which are trimmed by 1 base and 4 bases respectively. The CDR3 holds 15 amino acids from the cysteine to the phenylalanine. Only CDR3 DNA is held: 45 bases, read in frame from base 1. The chain joins TRBV3-1 (or the pseudogene TRBV3-2) to TRBJ1-4; TRBD1 is perhaps the D gene, given 6 matching bases. The sample consisted of peripheral blood. The sequence derives from a human donor in a cohort sampled during active COVID-19. This receptor carries the CDR3 CASSQVGHYNEKLFF. The bases read TGTGCCAGCAGCCAAGTGGGACACTATAATGAAAAACTGTTTTTT.